Presented here are 32 T cell receptor beta chains from one specimen sequenced in a study of OX40 agonist ivuxolimab in advanced cancers. Libraries were prepared by immunoSEQ multiplex PCR; TCRdb keeps only in-frame clonotypes and omits some of them. The data hold 100,000 to 150,000 clones, with around 93% observed a single time. This specimen was CD4+ or CD8+ T cells sorted from blood, taken in a trial of the OX40 agonist ivuxolimab. All receptors come from an adult with an advanced solid tumor such as melanoma, head and neck, liver or kidney cancer.

The V and J genes are TRBV4-3 and TRBJ1-5; D remains ambiguous. The CDR3 has 16 residues. Between the trimmed V and J ends, which lost 1 base and 3 bases, there was a span of 13 bases. Germline values: CDR1 LGHNA, CDR2 YSLEER. CDR3 sequence: CASSQVLENLNQPQHF. CDR3 nucleotides: TGCGCCAGCAGCCAAGTTTTGGAAAACCTCAATCAGCCCCAGCATTTT.

The gene calls are TRBV18 and TRBJ1-5, with unresolved D. The CDR3 has 15 amino acids. In germline, CDR1 is KGHSH, CDR2 LQKENI. Trimming shortened V by 2 bases and J by 2 bases, and 10 bases separated the two germline ends. The CDR3 coding sequence is TGTGCCAGCTCACCAGGAAGGGAGGGCAATCAGCCCCAGCATTTT. Translation: CASSPGREGNQPQHF. The variable domain in full, completed from reference TRBV18 and TRBJ1-5, reads NAGVMQNPRHLVRRRGQEARLRCSPMKGHSHVYWYRQLPEEGLKFMVYLQKENIIDESGMPKERFSAEFPKEGPSILRIQQVVRGDSAAYFCASSPGREGNQPQHFGDGTRLSIL.

The V call is TRBV21-1, the J call TRBJ1-5; the listed D gene, TRBD1, was not tested against the DNA. TRBV21-1 is noted as a pseudogene. The CDR3 consists of 18 residues. DNA for the CDR3: TGTGCCAGCAGCAAAAGGGTACAGGGGGCGCGGAGCAATCAGCCCCAGCATTTT. This encodes CASSKRVQGARSNQPQHF.

This rearrangement joins TRBV5-1 to TRBJ2-3, with a possible D match to TRBD1 (6 bases). Looked up from germline, CDR1 is SGHRS and CDR2 is YFSETQ. Trimming cost V 4 bases and J 0 bases, with 15 bases left between them. The CDR3 length is 16 residues. CDR3 amino acids: CASSTSGTPSTDTQYF. CDR3 nucleotides: TGCGCCAGCAGCACCTCCGGGACACCTAGCACAGATACGCAGTATTTT.

The rearrangement links TRBV19 to TRBJ1-2; D is possibly TRBD1 (5 bases). The V gene lost 8 bases and the J gene lost 6 bases, with 13 bases spanning the gap. The CDR3 runs to 12 residues. Germline V gene sequence: CDR1 LNHDA, CDR2 SQIVND (reference sequence). The CDR3 protein is CASARELDGYTF. CDR3 nucleotides: TGTGCCAGTGCCAGGGAGTTAGATGGCTACACCTTC.

The V call is TRBV6-1, the J call TRBJ2-1; D is perhaps TRBD1 or TRBD2 (5 bases each). V gave up 7 bases and J gave up 3 bases, with 13 bases separating them. The CDR3 loop spans 14 amino acids. Germline V gene lookup returns CDR1 MNHNS and CDR2 SASEGT. The CDR3 loop reads CASTPGRFYNEQFF. CDR3 in DNA: TGTGCCAGCACTCCGGGACGCTTCTACAATGAGCAGTTCTTC.

CDR3 loop: CASSLVAYGGTGELFF. Written as DNA, the CDR3 is TGCGCCAGCAGCTTGGTTGCCTATGGGGGAACCGGGGAGCTGTTTTTT. The chain carries TRBV5-1 and TRBJ2-2; D is possibly TRBD1 or TRBD2 (5 bases each). V lost 0 bases and J 5 bases, leaving 14 bases between the germline ends. CDR1 is SGHRS, CDR2 YFSETQ, per germline. The CDR3 loop spans 16 amino acids.

This clone was recorded once. V and J are TRBV21-1 and TRBJ2-7. TRBV21-1 is classified as a pseudogene. The CDR3 has 15 amino acids. CDR3 DNA: TGTGCCAGCAGCAAAGAAGTGCTCGGCATTTTGTTTGAGTACTTC. Amino acids: CASSKEVLGILFEYF.

This chain connects TRBV6-5 to TRBJ2-7, with D perhaps matching TRBD2 (5 bases). The germline V gene encodes CDR1 MNHEY and CDR2 SVGAGI. This CDR3 has 13 amino acids. Trimming cost V 7 bases and J 3 bases, with 13 bases left between them. The CDR3 region is CASKREWYYEQYF. The CDR3 DNA follows: TGTGCCAGCAAGAGGGAGTGGTACTACGAGCAGTACTTC.

This sequence joins TRBV5-5 and TRBJ2-3, with a possible D match to TRBD2 (5 bases). Germline V gene data show CDR1 as SGHKS and CDR2 as YYEKEE (reference sequence). With 1 base removed from V and 3 bases from J, the gap between germline ends came to 12 bases. This CDR3 is 15 amino acids long. This CDR3 is CASSLRLEGTDTQYF. The CDR3 coding sequence is TGTGCCAGCAGCTTGAGGCTCGAGGGTACAGATACGCAGTATTTT.

This chain links TRBV15 with TRBJ2-7, with 7 bases fitting TRBD2. Germline CDR1 is LNHNV and CDR2 is YYDKDF (reference sequence). The junction had 8 bases not matched to a gene; V was cut back by 5 bases and J by 1 base. CDR3 length: 15 residues. The CDR3 nucleotides are TGTGCCACCAGCCGCGGGGTGGGGGGGTCCTACGAGCAGTACTTC. It specifies CATSRGVGGSYEQYF.

The chain employs TRBV19 and TRBJ2-3; D remains ambiguous. V was clipped by 5 bases and J by 1 base, with 16 bases between them. The CDR3 is 16 residues long. CDR1 LNHDA and CDR2 SQIVND come from the germline V gene (reference sequence). For the CDR3, the DNA is TGTGCCAGTAGTGTCCAGATCCGGACGGGCACAGATACGCAGTATTTT. As protein: CASSVQIRTGTDTQYF.

This chain links TRBV25-1 with TRBJ2-7; the D gene is possibly TRBD1 (6 bases). The V and J ends lost 1 base and 7 bases respectively, with 14 bases between them. Looked up from germline, CDR1 is MGHDK and CDR2 is SYGVNS. This CDR3 has 14 residues. CDR3 region: CASSELAGEREQYF. CDR3 DNA sequence: TGTGCCAGCAGTGAATTGGCAGGGGAGAGGGAGCAGTACTTC.

The V gene is TRBV28, the J gene TRBJ2-3, with D unclear. Germline V gene data show CDR1 as MDHEN and CDR2 as SYDVKM. V was trimmed by 7 bases and J by 2 bases, leaving 7 bases between them. The CDR3 consists of 12 residues. The DNA of the CDR3 is TGTGCCAGCACCCAAAACACAGATACGCAGTATTTT. This codes for CASTQNTDTQYF.

The gene calls are TRBV5-1 and TRBJ2-5; the match to TRBD2 covers 10 bases. V shed 3 bases and J 2 bases; nucleotides not matched to a gene: 4. The CDR3 spans 15 residues. The germline gives CDR1 SGHRS, CDR2 YFSETQ. This CDR3 reads CASSYLTSGQETQYF. Here the CDR3 DNA reads TGCGCCAGCAGCTATCTGACTAGCGGGCAAGAGACCCAGTACTTC.

The chain carries TRBV10-3 and TRBJ2-7, with 14 bases identical to TRBD2. The CDR3 spans 17 residues. The V segment lost 0 bases and the J segment 3 bases; nucleotides outside the gene matches: 4. Germline CDR1 is ENHRY and CDR2 is SYGVKD. The CDR3 DNA reads TGTGCCATCAGTGAGTCTTGGACTAGCGGGAGGTTCTACGAGCAGTACTTC. It yields the protein CAISESWTSGRFYEQYF.

The chain carries TRBV9 and TRBJ1-4; 8 nucleotides line up with TRBD1. With 4 bases clipped from V and 10 bases from J, the junction kept 15 bases outside the gene matches. This CDR3 is built from 16 residues. Germline V lookup: CDR1 SGDLS, CDR2 YYNGEE. The CDR3 DNA sequence: TGTGCCAGCAGCCGGGACAGGAGAACGGCTGATGGAAAACTGTTTTTT. It is translated as CASSRDRRTADGKLFF.

The chain recombines TRBV4-3 with TRBJ2-1; 10 nucleotides agree with TRBD2. The germline V gene has CDR1 LGHNA and CDR2 YSLEER. Germline trimming cut 1 base from V and 4 bases from J; bases unmatched to any gene: 7. The CDR3 is 17 residues long. As DNA, the CDR3 is TGCGCCAGCAGCCAAGGCGCAGTAGCGGGAGGATACAATGAGCAGTTCTTC. Translating gives CASSQGAVAGGYNEQFF.

The count of this clone is one. The rearrangement joins TRBV28 to TRBJ2-3; 7 bases line up with TRBD2. With 3 bases clipped from V and 6 bases from J, the junction kept 3 bases outside the gene matches. Germline values: CDR1 MDHEN, CDR2 SYDVKM. The CDR3 has 13 residues. The CDR3 bases are TGTGCCAGCAGTTTGAGCGGGGTGGATACGCAGTATTTT. It is translated as CASSLSGVDTQYF.

The chain couples TRBV2 to TRBJ2-6; possible D gene TRBD1, 6 bases. This CDR3 is built from 14 residues. Germline-derived CDR1 and CDR2 are SNHLY and FYNNEI. V shed 11 bases and J shed 0 bases, with 11 bases lying between them. Written as DNA, the CDR3 is TGTGCCGGGACAACTAGCTCTGGGGCCAACGTCCTGACTTTC. Amino acid sequence: CAGTTSSGANVLTF. Full variable domain (missing parts from reference TRBV2 and TRBJ2-6): EPEVTQTPSHQVTQMGQEVILRCVPISNHLYFYWYRQILGQKVEFLVSFYNNEISEKSEIFDDQFSVERPDGSNFTLKIRSTKLEDSAMYFCAGTTSSGANVLTFGAGSRLTVL.

This rearrangement joins TRBV30 to TRBJ2-7; TRBD1 matches 9 bases. CDR3 length: 14 amino acids. CDR1 is GTSNPN and CDR2 is SVGIG in the germline V gene (reference sequence). The trim removed 2 bases at V and 2 bases at J, leaving 4 bases unmatched. The CDR3 DNA reads as TGTGCCTGGAGTAGACAGGGGGGGACCTACGAGCAGTACTTC. Residues: CAWSRQGGTYEQYF.

The chain carries TRBV19 and TRBJ1-1, with 11 bases fitting TRBD1. CDR1 is LNHDA, CDR2 SQIVND, per germline (reference sequence). The CDR3 has 17 amino acids. V trimming: 4 bases; J trimming: 4 bases; junction bases outside the gene matches: 11. Written as DNA, the CDR3 is TGTGCCAGTAGTAACCGACGGACAGGGGGCCTGGGCACTGAAGCTTTCTTT. Translated, it gives CASSNRRTGGLGTEAFF.

The chain combines TRBV16 with TRBJ2-2; a weak D match, TRBD1 (5 bases). In germline, CDR1 is KGHSY, CDR2 FQNENV. The V end lost 1 base, the J end lost 6 bases, and 6 bases lay between the germline ends. The CDR3 is 13 amino acids. As DNA, the CDR3 is TGTGCCAGCAGCCAATGGGGCCCCGGGGAGCTGTTTTTT. Encoded protein: CASSQWGPGELFF.

The rearrangement links TRBV28 to TRBJ2-1, with D uncertain. Deletions cut 5 bases from V and 4 bases from J, with 12 bases between. The germline gives CDR1 MDHEN, CDR2 SYDVKM. This CDR3 has 14 amino acids. CDR3 DNA: TGTGCCAGCAGTGTCCGGGTCGCTTACAATGAGCAGTTCTTC. It translates to CASSVRVAYNEQFF.

The sample holds one count of this clone. The chain couples TRBV4-2 to TRBJ2-6, with TRBD1 matching 9 bases. This CDR3 has 19 residues. Germline CDR1 is LGHNA and CDR2 is YNFKEQ. Trimming at V came to 0 bases and at J to 1 base, leaving 7 bases not matched to a gene. As DNA, the CDR3 is TGTGCCAGCAGCCAAGAAAGATCACAGGGGGCGTCTGGGGCCAACGTCCTGACTTTC. Its protein product is CASSQERSQGASGANVLTF.

This clone appeared once. The chain joins TRBV7-2 to TRBJ2-7; D gene uncertain. This CDR3 has 14 amino acids. V gave up 2 bases and J gave up 3 bases, with 11 bases separating them. Germline CDR1 is SGHTA and CDR2 is FQGNSA. CDR3 coding DNA: TGTGCCAGCAGCTTATTTGGCCTGAACTACGAGCAGTACTTC. This codes for CASSLFGLNYEQYF.

J is TRBJ2-1 and V is TRBV29-1, with TRBD1 as a possible D gene (5 bases). Germline CDR1 is SQVTM and CDR2 is ANQGSEA. The CDR3 runs 13 residues. Between the trimmed V and J ends, which lost 4 bases and 6 bases, there was a span of 13 bases. The CDR3 DNA sequence: TGCAGCGTTGGGCCAGGGCCGGGCAATGAGCAGTTCTTC. Protein product: CSVGPGPGNEQFF.

DNA of the CDR3: TGTGCCAGCAGCCTAGGAGAAGAGACCCAGTACTTC. Protein sequence: CASSLGEETQYF. This chain links TRBV7-2 with TRBJ2-5; D unresolved. The germline V gene has CDR1 SGHTA and CDR2 FQGNSA. The V end was cut by 5 bases, the J end by 3 bases, with 7 bases between. This CDR3 region has 12 residues.

The chain has TRBV27 and TRBJ1-1; a weak D match, TRBD1 (6 bases). The CDR3 sequence is 15 residues long. The V gene's germline CDR1 is MNHEY and CDR2 SMNVEV (reference sequence). Trimming took off 3 bases at V and 1 base at J, with 12 bases between the two ends. The CDR3 loop reads CASSFSTGTNTEAFF. CDR3 DNA: TGTGCCAGCAGTTTCTCGACAGGAACGAACACTGAAGCTTTCTTT.

The CDR3 sequence: CASSVGGSSNTEAFF. The CDR3 bases are TGCGCCAGCAGCGTCGGGGGCTCCTCGAACACTGAAGCTTTCTTT. The V gene is TRBV4-1, the J gene TRBJ1-1; tentatively, D is TRBD1 (6 bases). This CDR3 region has 15 residues. V was cut by 5 bases and J by 1 base, with 14 bases left in between. Germline CDR1 reads MGHRA; CDR2 reads YSYEKL.

The gene calls are TRBV27 and TRBJ2-3; D tentatively fits TRBD1 or TRBD2 (5 bases each). The V gene's germline CDR1 is MNHEY and CDR2 SMNVEV (reference sequence). V lost 6 bases to trimming and J lost 8 bases, with 15 bases between them. The CDR3 is 13 residues long. The CDR3 loop is CASRGTVGGTQYF. For the CDR3, the DNA is TGTGCCAGCAGGGGGACGGTGGGCGGTACGCAGTATTTT.

This chain uses TRBV7-2 with TRBJ2-7; 11 bases fit TRBD2. The CDR3 length is 14 residues. V gave up 5 bases and J gave up 2 bases; unmatched junction bases: 2. CDR1 and CDR2 from the germline V gene are SGHTA and FQGNSA. The CDR3 here is CASSILAGAYEQYF. The CDR3 region has the DNA TGTGCCAGCAGCATACTAGCGGGAGCCTACGAGCAGTACTTC. Full variable domain (outside the CDR3, taken from reference TRBV7-2 and TRBJ2-7): GAGVSQSPSNKVTEKGKDVELRCDPISGHTALYWYRQSLGQGLEFLIYFQGNSAPDKSGLPSDRFSAERTGGSVSTLTIQRTQQEDSAVYLCASSILAGAYEQYFGPGTRLTVT.